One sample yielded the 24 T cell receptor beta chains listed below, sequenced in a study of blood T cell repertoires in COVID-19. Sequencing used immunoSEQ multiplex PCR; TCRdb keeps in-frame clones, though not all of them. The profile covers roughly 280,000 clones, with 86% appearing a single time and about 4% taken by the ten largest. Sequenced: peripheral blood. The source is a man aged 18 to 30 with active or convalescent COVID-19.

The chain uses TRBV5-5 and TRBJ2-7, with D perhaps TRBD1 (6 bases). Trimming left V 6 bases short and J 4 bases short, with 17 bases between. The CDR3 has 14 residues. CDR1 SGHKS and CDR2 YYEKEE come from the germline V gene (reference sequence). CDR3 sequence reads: CASKYEGTGYEQYF. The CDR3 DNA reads TGTGCCAGCAAGTATGAGGGAACAGGGTACGAGCAGTACTTC.

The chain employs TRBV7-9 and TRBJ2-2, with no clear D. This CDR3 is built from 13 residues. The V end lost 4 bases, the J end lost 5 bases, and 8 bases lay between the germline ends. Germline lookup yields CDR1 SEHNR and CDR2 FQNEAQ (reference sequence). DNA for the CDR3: TGTGCCAGCAGCTCCCCCGGGACCGGGGAGCTGTTTTTT. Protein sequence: CASSSPGTGELFF.

The CDR3, as DNA: TGTGCCAGCAGTTTGTTGGTTAGTGAAGCTTTCTTT. Translating gives CASSLLVSEAFF. The chain couples TRBV28 to TRBJ1-1; D not resolved. The CDR3 is made up of 12 amino acids. The V gene's germline CDR1 is MDHEN and CDR2 SYDVKM. V was trimmed by 3 bases and J by 7 bases, leaving 9 bases between them. Full variable domain (outside the CDR3, taken from reference TRBV28 and TRBJ1-1): DVKVTQSSRYLVKRTGEKVFLECVQDMDHENMFWYRQDPGLGLRLIYFSYDVKMKEKGDIPEGYSVSREKKERFSLILESASTNQTSMYLCASSLLVSEAFFGQGTRLTVV.

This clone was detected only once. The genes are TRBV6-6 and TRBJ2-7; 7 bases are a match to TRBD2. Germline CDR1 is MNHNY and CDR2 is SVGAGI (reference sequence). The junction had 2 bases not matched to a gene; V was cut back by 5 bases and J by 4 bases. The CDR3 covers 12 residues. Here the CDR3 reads CASSGTMYEQYF. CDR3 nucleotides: TGTGCCAGCAGTGGGACTATGTACGAGCAGTACTTC.

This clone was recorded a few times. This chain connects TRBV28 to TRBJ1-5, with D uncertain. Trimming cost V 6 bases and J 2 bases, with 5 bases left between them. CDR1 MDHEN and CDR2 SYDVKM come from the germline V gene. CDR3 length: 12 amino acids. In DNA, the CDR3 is TGTGCCAGCAGCGGGGGCAATCAGCCCCAGCATTTT. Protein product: CASSGGNQPQHF.

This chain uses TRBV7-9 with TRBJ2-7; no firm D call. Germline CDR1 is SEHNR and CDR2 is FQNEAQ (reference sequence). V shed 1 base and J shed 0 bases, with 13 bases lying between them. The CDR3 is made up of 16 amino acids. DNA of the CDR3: TGTGCCAGCAGCTTAGTCGGCGGATCCAGCTCCTACGAGCAGTACTTC. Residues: CASSLVGGSSSYEQYF.

The CDR3 DNA follows: TGTGCCAGCAGCCCGACAGAAGCCGAGACCCAGTACTTC. This encodes CASSPTEAETQYF. This chain uses TRBV7-2 with TRBJ2-5; D may be TRBD1 (5 bases). The CDR3 is 13 residues long. Germline V gene sequence: CDR1 SGHTA, CDR2 FQGNSA. V was trimmed by 5 bases and J by 5 bases, leaving 12 bases between them.

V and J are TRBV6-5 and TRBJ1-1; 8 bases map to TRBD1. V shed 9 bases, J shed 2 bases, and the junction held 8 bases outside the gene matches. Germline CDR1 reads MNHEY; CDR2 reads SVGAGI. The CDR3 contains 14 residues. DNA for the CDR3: TGTGCCAGTCTTATTACAGGGGGAAACACTGAAGCTTTCTTT. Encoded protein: CASLITGGNTEAFF.

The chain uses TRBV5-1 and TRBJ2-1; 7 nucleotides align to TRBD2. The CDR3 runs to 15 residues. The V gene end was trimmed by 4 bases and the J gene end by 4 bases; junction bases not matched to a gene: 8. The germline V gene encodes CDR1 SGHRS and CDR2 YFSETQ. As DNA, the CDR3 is TGCGCCAGCAGCCCGGGCACTAGCGATTACAATGAGCAGTTCTTC. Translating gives CASSPGTSDYNEQFF. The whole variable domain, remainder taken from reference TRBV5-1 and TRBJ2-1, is KAGVTQTPRYLIKTRGQQVTLSCSPISGHRSVSWYQQTPGQGLQFLFEYFSETQRNKGNFPGRFSGRQFSNSRSEMNVSTLELGDSALYLCASSPGTSDYNEQFFGPGTRLTVL.

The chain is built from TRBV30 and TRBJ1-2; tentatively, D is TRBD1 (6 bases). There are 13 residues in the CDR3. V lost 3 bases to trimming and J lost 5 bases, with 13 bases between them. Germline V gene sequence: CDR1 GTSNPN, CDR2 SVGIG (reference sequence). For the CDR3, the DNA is TGTGCCTGGAGCACCTCGGACAGTTATGGCTACACCTTC. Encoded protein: CAWSTSDSYGYTF. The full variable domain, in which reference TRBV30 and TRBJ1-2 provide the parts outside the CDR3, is SQTIHQWPATLVQPVGSPLSLECTVEGTSNPNLYWYRQAAGRGLQLLFYSVGIGQISSEVPQNLSASRPQDRQFILSSKKLLLSDSGFYLCAWSTSDSYGYTFGSGTRLTVV.

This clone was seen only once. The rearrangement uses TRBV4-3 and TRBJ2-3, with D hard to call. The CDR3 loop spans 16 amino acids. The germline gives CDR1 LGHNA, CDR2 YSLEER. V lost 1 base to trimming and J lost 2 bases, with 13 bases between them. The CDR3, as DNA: TGCGCCAGCAGCCAAGGCCGCGGTTCCATCACAGATACGCAGTATTTT. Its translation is CASSQGRGSITDTQYF.

DNA of the CDR3: TGTGCCAGCAGTGACGTAGGACAGGGGTCCAATGAGCAGTTCTTC. It yields the protein CASSDVGQGSNEQFF. V and J are TRBV6-2 or TRBV6-3 and TRBJ2-1; 9 bases are shared with TRBD1. The CDR3 has 15 residues. Trimming cost V 5 bases and J 6 bases; bases outside gene matches: 8. Germline CDR1 reads MNHEY; CDR2 reads SVGEGT.

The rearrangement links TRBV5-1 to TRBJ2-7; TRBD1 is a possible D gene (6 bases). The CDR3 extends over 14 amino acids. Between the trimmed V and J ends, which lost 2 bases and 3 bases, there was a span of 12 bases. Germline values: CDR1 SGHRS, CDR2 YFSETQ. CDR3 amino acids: CASSFRDTLYEQYF. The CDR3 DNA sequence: TGCGCCAGCAGCTTCCGGGACACTCTCTACGAGCAGTACTTC.

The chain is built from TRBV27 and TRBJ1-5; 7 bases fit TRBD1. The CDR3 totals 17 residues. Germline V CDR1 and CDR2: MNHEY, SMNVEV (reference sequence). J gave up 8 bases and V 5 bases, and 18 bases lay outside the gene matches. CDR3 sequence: CASSPLQDYLQGKPQHF. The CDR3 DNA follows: TGTGCCAGCAGTCCACTACAGGATTATTTACAGGGGAAGCCCCAGCATTTT.

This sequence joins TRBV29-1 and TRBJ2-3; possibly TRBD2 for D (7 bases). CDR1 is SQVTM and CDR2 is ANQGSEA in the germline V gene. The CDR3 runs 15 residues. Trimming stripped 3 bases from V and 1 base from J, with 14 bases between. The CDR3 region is CSVEGRGAGTDTQYF. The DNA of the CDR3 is TGCAGCGTTGAGGGGAGGGGGGCAGGCACAGATACGCAGTATTTT.

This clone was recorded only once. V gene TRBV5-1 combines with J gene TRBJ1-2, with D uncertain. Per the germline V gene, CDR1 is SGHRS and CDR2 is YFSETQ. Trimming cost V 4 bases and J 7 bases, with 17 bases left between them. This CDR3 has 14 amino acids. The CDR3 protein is CASSPESGRGGYTF. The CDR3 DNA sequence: TGCGCCAGCAGCCCCGAGTCGGGTCGAGGTGGCTACACCTTC.

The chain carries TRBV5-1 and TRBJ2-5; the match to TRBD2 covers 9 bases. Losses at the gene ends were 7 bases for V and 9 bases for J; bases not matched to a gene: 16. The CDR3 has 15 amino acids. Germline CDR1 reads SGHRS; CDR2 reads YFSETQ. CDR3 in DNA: TGCGCCAGCGGGGCGGGAGGGCCGTTTAATCGGGCCCAGTACTTC. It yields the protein CASGAGGPFNRAQYF.

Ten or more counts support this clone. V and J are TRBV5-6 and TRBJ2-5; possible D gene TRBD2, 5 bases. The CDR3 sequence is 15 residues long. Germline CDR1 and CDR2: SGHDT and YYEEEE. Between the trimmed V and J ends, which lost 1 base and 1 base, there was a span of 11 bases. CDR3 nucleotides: TGTGCCAGCAGCTTGATGGGAGAGGGCCAAGAGACCCAGTACTTC. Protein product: CASSLMGEGQETQYF.

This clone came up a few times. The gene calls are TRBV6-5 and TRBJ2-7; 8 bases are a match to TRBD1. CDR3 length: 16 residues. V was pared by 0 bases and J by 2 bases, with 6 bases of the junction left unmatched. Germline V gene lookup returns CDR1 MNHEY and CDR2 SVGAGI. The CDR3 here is CASSYSSTGGPYEQYF. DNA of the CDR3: TGTGCCAGCAGTTACTCCTCCACAGGGGGTCCCTACGAGCAGTACTTC.

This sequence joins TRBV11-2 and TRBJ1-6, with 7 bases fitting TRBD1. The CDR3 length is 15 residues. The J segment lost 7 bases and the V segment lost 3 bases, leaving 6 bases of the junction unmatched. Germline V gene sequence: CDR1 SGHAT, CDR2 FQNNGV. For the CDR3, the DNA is TGTGCCAGCAGCTTCGGTACAGGGGTCAATTCACCCCTCCACTTT. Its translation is CASSFGTGVNSPLHF. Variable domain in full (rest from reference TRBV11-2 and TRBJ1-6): EAGVAQSPRYKIIEKRQSVAFWCNPISGHATLYWYQQILGQGPKLLIQFQNNGVVDDSQLPKDRFSAERLKGVDSTLKIQPAKLEDSAVYLCASSFGTGVNSPLHFGNGTRLTVT.

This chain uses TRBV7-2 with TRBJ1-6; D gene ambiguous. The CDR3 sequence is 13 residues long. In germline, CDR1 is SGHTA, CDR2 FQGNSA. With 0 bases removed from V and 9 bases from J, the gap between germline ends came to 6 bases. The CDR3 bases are TGTGCCAGCAGCTTAGCGCTAAGTTCACCCCTCCACTTT. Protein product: CASSLALSSPLHF.

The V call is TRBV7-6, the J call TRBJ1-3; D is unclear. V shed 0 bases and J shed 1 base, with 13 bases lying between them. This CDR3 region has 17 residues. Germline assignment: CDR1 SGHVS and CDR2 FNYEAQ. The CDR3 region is CASSLAWVGGSGNTIYF. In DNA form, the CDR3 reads TGTGCCAGCAGCTTAGCATGGGTAGGAGGTTCTGGAAACACCATATATTTT.

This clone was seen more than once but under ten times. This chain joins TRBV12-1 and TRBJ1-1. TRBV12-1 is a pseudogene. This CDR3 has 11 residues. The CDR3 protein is CASSPGGEAFF. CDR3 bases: TGTGCCAGCAGTCCGGGGGGTGAAGCTTTCTTT.

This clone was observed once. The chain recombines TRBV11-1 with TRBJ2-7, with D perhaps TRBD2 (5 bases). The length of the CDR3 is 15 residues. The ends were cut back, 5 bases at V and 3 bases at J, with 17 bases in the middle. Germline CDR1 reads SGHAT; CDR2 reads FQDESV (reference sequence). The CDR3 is CASSVTEGSYYEQYF. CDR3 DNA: TGTGCCAGCAGCGTTACAGAGGGCTCGTACTACGAGCAGTACTTC. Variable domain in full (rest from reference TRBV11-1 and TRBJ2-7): EAEVAQSPRYKITEKSQAVAFWCDPISGHATLYWYRQILGQGPELLVQFQDESVVDDSQLPKDRFSAERLKGVDSTLKIQPAELGDSAMYLCASSVTEGSYYEQYFGPGTRLTVT.